Listed here is a single TCR beta chain. The same CDR3 can be traced to other DNA sequences in this sample. The CDR3 is 13 amino acids. CDR1 and CDR2 (germline): LNHDA, SQIVND (reference sequence). Trimming took 1 base from V and 4 from J; bases not matched to a gene: 0. Sampled while nominally healthy, donors likely had unrecorded immune exposures. Use of 60 Vbeta and 13 Jbeta primers characterized the PCR. TCRdb's copy holds only in-frame clones and misses some; the assay was immunoSEQ multiplex PCR. The profile shows some 100,000 clones, approximately 82% of them singletons. The data derive from a study of cytomegalovirus exposure and HLA in healthy donors.

What was sequenced was PBMCs. The V and J genes are TRBV19 and TRBJ1-2; TRBD1 matches at 7 bases. The clonotype originates from a young woman in good health and CMV-seronegative. CDR3 in DNA: TGTGCCAGTAGTATAGGGACAGGCTATGGCTACACCTTC. Translating gives CASSIGTGYGYTF.